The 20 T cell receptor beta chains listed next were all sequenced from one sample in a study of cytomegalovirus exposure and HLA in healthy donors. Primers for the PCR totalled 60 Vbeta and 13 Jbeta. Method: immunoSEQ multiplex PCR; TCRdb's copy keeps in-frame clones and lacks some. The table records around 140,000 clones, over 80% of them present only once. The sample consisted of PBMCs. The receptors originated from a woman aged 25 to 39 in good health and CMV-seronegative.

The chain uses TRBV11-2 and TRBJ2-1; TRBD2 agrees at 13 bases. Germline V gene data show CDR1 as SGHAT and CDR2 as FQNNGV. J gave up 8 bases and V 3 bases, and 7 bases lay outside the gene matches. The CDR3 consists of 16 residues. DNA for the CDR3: TGTGCCAGCAGCTTGGAGTCACTAGCGGGGGGGCATGAGCAGTTCTTC. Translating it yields CASSLESLAGGHEQFF.

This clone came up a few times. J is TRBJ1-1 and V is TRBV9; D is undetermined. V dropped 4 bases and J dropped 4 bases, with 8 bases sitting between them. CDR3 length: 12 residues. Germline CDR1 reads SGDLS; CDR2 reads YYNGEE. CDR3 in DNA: TGTGCCAGCAGCCCCGCGGGCACTGAAGCTTTCTTT. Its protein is CASSPAGTEAFF.

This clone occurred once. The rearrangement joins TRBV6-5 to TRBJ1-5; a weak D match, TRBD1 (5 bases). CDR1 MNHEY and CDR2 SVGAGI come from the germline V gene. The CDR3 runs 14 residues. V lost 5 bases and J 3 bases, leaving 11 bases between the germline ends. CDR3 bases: TGTGCCAGCAGTAACAGGCTCCTCAATCAGCCCCAGCATTTT. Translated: CASSNRLLNQPQHF.

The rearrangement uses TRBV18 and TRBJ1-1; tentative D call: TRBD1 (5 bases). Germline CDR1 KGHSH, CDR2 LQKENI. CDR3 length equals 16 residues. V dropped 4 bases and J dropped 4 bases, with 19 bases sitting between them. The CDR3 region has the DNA TGTGCCAGCTCACTTTTATCTGACAGAAAAGGCACTGAAGCTTTCTTT. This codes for CASSLLSDRKGTEAFF. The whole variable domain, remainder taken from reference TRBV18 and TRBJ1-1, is NAGVMQNPRHLVRRRGQEARLRCSPMKGHSHVYWYRQLPEEGLKFMVYLQKENIIDESGMPKERFSAEFPKEGPSILRIQQVVRGDSAAYFCASSLLSDRKGTEAFFGQGTRLTVV.

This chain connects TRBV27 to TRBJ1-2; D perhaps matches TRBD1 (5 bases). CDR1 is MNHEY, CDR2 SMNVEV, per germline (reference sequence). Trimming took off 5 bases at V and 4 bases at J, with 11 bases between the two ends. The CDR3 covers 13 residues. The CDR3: CASSHRGGYGYTF. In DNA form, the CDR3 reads TGTGCCAGCAGTCACCGGGGGGGCTATGGCTACACCTTC.

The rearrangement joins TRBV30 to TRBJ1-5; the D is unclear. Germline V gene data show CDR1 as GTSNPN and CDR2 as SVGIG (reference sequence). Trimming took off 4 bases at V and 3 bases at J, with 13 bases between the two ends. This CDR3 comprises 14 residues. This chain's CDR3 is CAWTPWSHNQPQHF. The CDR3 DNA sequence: TGTGCCTGGACCCCGTGGAGCCACAATCAGCCCCAGCATTTT.

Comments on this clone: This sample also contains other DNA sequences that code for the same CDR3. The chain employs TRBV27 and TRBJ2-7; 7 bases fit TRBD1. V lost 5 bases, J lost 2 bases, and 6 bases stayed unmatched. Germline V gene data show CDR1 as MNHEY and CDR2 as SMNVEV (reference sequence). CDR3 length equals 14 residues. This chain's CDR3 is CASSPRQGPYEQYF. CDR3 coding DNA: TGTGCCAGCAGTCCTCGACAGGGACCCTACGAGCAGTACTTC.

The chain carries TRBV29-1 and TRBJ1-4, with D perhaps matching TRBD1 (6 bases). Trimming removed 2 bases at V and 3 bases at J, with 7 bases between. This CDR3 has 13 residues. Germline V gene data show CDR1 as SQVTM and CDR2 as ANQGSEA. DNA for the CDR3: TGCAGCGTTGAAAAGGGGGCTAATGAAAAACTGTTTTTT. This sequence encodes CSVEKGANEKLFF.

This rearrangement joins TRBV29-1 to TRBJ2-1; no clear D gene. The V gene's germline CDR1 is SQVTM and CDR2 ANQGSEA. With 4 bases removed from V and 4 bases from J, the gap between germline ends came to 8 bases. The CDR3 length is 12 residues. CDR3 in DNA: TGCAGCGTTGCGTCACTTTACAATGAGCAGTTCTTC. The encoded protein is CSVASLYNEQFF.

The CDR3 DNA is TGTGCCAGCAGTGAAGGGGCCTATAGATTCTACGAGCAGTACTTC. Amino acid sequence: CASSEGAYRFYEQYF. The chain has TRBV6-1 and TRBJ2-7, with D hard to call. The CDR3 runs 15 residues. The V end was cut by 1 base, the J end by 3 bases, with 13 bases between. In germline, CDR1 is MNHNS, CDR2 SASEGT.

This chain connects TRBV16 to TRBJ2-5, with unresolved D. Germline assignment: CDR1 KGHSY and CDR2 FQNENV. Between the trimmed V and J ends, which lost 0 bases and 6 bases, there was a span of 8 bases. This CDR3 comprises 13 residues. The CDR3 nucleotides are TGTGCCAGCAGCCAATCTGAGCGCCAGACCCAGTACTTC. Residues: CASSQSERQTQYF.

CDR3: CASSVAGTGVETQYF. Here the CDR3 DNA reads TGTGCCAGCAGCGTAGCCGGGACAGGGGTAGAGACCCAGTACTTC. The chain uses TRBV9 and TRBJ2-5; 10 positions match TRBD1. The V gene's germline CDR1 is SGDLS and CDR2 YYNGEE. The CDR3 covers 15 residues. Trimming removed 0 bases from V and 4 bases from J; junction bases left unmatched: 3. Looking up the rest from reference TRBV9 and TRBJ2-5 gives the full variable domain: DSGVTQTPKHLITATGQRVTLRCSPRSGDLSVYWYQQSLDQGLQFLIQYYNGEERAKGNILERFSAQQFPDLHSELNLSSLELGDSALYFCASSVAGTGVETQYFGPGTRLLVL.

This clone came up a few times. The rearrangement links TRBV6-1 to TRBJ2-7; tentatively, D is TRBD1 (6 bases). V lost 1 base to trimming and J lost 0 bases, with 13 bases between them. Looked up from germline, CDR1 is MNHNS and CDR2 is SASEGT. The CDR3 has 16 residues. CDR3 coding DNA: TGTGCCAGCAGTGAAGTTCCAGGACAGAGCTCCTACGAGCAGTACTTC. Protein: CASSEVPGQSSYEQYF.

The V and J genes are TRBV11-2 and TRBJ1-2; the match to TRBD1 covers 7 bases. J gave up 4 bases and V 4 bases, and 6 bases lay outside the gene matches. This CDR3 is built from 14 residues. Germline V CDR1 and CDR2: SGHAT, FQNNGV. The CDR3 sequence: CASSSLRDSYGYTF. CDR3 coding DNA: TGTGCCAGCAGCTCGCTGCGGGACAGCTATGGCTACACCTTC.

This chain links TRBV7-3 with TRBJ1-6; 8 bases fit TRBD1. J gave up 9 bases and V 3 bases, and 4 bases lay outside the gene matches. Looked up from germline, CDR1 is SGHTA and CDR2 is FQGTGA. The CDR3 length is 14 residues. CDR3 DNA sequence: TGTGCCAGCAGCTTGGGACAGGAAGGTTCACCCCTCCACTTT. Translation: CASSLGQEGSPLHF.

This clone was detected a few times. CDR3 amino acids: CASRAGLAGFNEQFF. CDR3 DNA: TGTGCCAGCAGAGCTGGACTAGCGGGCTTCAATGAGCAGTTCTTC. This chain links TRBV6-7 with TRBJ2-1; 11 nucleotides agree with TRBD2. TRBV6-7 is assigned to the ORF class and has an uncertain function. The J segment lost 6 bases and the V segment lost 6 bases, leaving 7 bases of the junction unmatched. This CDR3 is built from 15 residues.

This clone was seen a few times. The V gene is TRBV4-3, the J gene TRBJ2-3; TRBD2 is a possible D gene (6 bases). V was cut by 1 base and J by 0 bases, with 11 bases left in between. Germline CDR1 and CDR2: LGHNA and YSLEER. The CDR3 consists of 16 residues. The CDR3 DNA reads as TGCGCCAGCAGCCAAGGTTGGGGGGTAAGCACAGATACGCAGTATTTT. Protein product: CASSQGWGVSTDTQYF.

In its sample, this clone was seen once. CDR3 nucleotide sequence: TGTGCCTGGAGGGGATCTTACGGGACAGGGGGTTATGAGACCCAGTACTTC. Its protein is CAWRGSYGTGGYETQYF. The chain uses TRBV30 and TRBJ2-5; 11 positions agree with TRBD1. Germline CDR1 reads GTSNPN; CDR2 reads SVGIG (reference sequence). The CDR3 is 17 amino acids. V dropped 3 bases and J dropped 5; count of bases not matched to a gene: 14.

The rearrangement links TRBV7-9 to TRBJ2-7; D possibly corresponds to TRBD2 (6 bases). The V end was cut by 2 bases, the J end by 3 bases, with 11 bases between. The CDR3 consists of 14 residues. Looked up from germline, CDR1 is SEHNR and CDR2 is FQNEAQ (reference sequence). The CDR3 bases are TGTGCCAGCAGCTTAACGGGACTTTTCTACGAGCAGTACTTC. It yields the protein CASSLTGLFYEQYF.

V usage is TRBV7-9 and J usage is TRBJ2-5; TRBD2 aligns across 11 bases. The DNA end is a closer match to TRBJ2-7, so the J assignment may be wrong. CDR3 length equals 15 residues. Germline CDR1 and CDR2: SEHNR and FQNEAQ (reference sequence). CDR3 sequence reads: CASSLGTSGIYEQYF. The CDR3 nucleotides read TGTGCCAGCAGCTTGGGGACTAGCGGTATCTACGAGCAGTACTTC.